Shown below are 12 T cell receptor beta chains from a single sample sequenced in a study of shared clonotypes between healthy human individuals. Libraries were prepared by immunoSEQ multiplex PCR; TCRdb keeps only in-frame clonotypes and omits some of them. Of over 2 million clones in the sample, 85% to 95% were seen once. Material for sequencing was naive CD4+ T cells from PBMCs. Subset denoted: CD45RA+ positively selected. Receptor source: a man between 18 and 35 years old in good health. Some clones in this sample may be carry-over from other donors' samples.

The DNA of the CDR3 is TGTGCCAGCTCCCACCTACCAGAGAACTATGGCTACACCTTC. Its protein is CASSHLPENYGYTF. V and J are TRBV18 and TRBJ1-2, with D unclear. The CDR3 spans 14 residues. CDR1 and CDR2 (germline): KGHSH, LQKENI. V lost 6 bases and J lost 2, with 13 bases in between.

This clone was counted a single time. The CDR3 sequence is CASSKAGLAGVHYEQYF. The CDR3 bases are TGTGCCAGCAGCAAAGCGGGACTAGCGGGAGTACACTACGAGCAGTACTTC. This chain joins TRBV21-1 and TRBJ2-7; the D segment call TRBD2 is taken from the table without a DNA check. TRBV21-1 is a documented pseudogene. This CDR3 region has 17 residues.

The chain has TRBV28 and TRBJ2-4, with 13 bases fitting TRBD2. V shed 6 bases and J 0 bases; nucleotides not matched to a gene: 8. This CDR3 has 18 amino acids. Germline assignment: CDR1 MDHEN and CDR2 SYDVKM. The CDR3 here is CASSRAGTSGVAKNIQYF. The CDR3 coding sequence is TGTGCCAGCAGCCGTGCCGGGACTAGCGGGGTAGCCAAAAACATTCAGTACTTC.

The chain employs TRBV7-3 and TRBJ2-1; D possibly corresponds to TRBD2 (7 bases). Germline CDR1 is SGHTA and CDR2 is FQGTGA. V lost 3 bases, J lost 7 bases, and 19 bases lay in between. The CDR3 covers 16 residues. This chain's CDR3 is CASSFLGGGPANEQFF. In nucleotides, the CDR3 is TGTGCCAGCAGCTTCTTAGGGGGAGGGCCGGCGAATGAGCAGTTCTTC.

For this clone: This CDR3 is also generated by other DNA sequences in the sample. J is TRBJ1-1 and V is TRBV28, with D possibly matching TRBD1 (5 bases). The CDR3 runs 15 residues. V lost 2 bases and J 4 bases, leaving 14 bases between the germline ends. From germline, CDR1 is MDHEN and CDR2 SYDVKM. CDR3 DNA: TGTGCCAGCAGTTTAGGAGGGGCATGGGGCACTGAAGCTTTCTTT. Encoded protein: CASSLGGAWGTEAFF.

The J gene is TRBJ2-6, the V gene TRBV15, with D possibly TRBD1 on 6 matching bases. The V end was cut by 3 bases, the J end by 0 bases, with 12 bases between. Germline CDR1 is LNHNV and CDR2 is YYDKDF (reference sequence). The CDR3 totals 17 residues. CDR3 sequence: CATSRGARVSGANVLTF. In DNA, the CDR3 is TGTGCCACCAGCAGGGGGGCCCGCGTCTCTGGGGCCAACGTCCTGACTTTC.

This clone was detected only once. Other DNA sequences from this sample encode an identical CDR3 as well. V is TRBV5-1 and J is TRBJ2-3, with TRBD2 matching 11 bases. Trimming cost V 3 bases and J 6 bases; bases outside gene matches: 3. This CDR3 is built from 14 residues. Germline-derived CDR1 and CDR2 are SGHRS and YFSETQ. The CDR3 loop is CASSSGLAGDTQYF. The CDR3 DNA sequence: TGCGCCAGCAGCTCCGGACTAGCGGGCGATACGCAGTATTTT. Full variable domain (outside the CDR3, taken from reference TRBV5-1 and TRBJ2-3): KAGVTQTPRYLIKTRGQQVTLSCSPISGHRSVSWYQQTPGQGLQFLFEYFSETQRNKGNFPGRFSGRQFSNSRSEMNVSTLELGDSALYLCASSSGLAGDTQYFGPGTRLTVL.

This chain uses TRBV7-9 with TRBJ1-1; D not certain. Trimming left V 0 bases short and J 5 bases short, with 7 bases between. Germline V gene lookup returns CDR1 SEHNR and CDR2 FQNEAQ (reference sequence). The CDR3 has 13 residues. CDR3 DNA sequence: TGTGCCAGCAGCTTAGCTGAAGCAACTGAAGCTTTCTTT. It specifies CASSLAEATEAFF.

The chain employs TRBV6-1 and TRBJ2-7; D remains unclear. Germline CDR1 reads MNHNS; CDR2 reads SASEGT. The CDR3 sequence is 11 residues long. V was clipped by 5 bases and J by 7 bases, with 9 bases between them. CDR3 residues: CASSYMAEQYF. CDR3 nucleotides: TGTGCCAGCAGTTACATGGCAGAGCAGTACTTC.

This clone has only one observation. This chain connects TRBV2 to TRBJ2-1; D is possibly TRBD1 or TRBD2 (5 bases each). The CDR3 sequence is 14 residues long. V shed 6 bases and J shed 6 bases, with 15 bases lying between them. Germline CDR1 is SNHLY and CDR2 is FYNNEI. The CDR3 DNA sequence: TGTGCCAGCAGATCGGGACGGCCCGGCAATGAGCAGTTCTTC. Translation gives CASRSGRPGNEQFF.

The rearrangement links TRBV7-2 to TRBJ2-5, with D perhaps assigned TRBD1 or TRBD2 (6 bases each). The ends were cut back, 5 bases at V and 5 bases at J, with 18 bases in the middle. The germline CDR1 and CDR2 sequences are SGHTA and FQGNSA. This CDR3 spans 15 amino acids. CDR3 loop: CASSLSKGGWETQYF. The CDR3 DNA sequence: TGTGCCAGCAGCCTTTCCAAAGGGGGGTGGGAGACCCAGTACTTC.

CDR3 sequence: CASHPHWGGRASYEQYF. CDR3 coding DNA: TGTGCCAGCCATCCCCACTGGGGCGGGAGGGCCTCCTACGAGCAGTACTTC. The chain combines TRBV28 with TRBJ2-7, with 9 bases fitting TRBD2. With 8 bases clipped from V and 0 bases from J, the junction kept 14 bases outside the gene matches. Germline V lookup: CDR1 MDHEN, CDR2 SYDVKM. This CDR3 has 17 amino acids.